The 17 T cell receptor beta chains listed next were all sequenced from one sample in a study of blood T cell repertoires in COVID-19. The assay was immunoSEQ multiplex PCR, and TCRdb's table has in-frame clones only and misses some. The table has about 430,000 clones, around nine tenths seen once. Sequencing was done on a sample of PBMCs or T cells enriched from blood (not recorded which). Source of these receptors: a woman younger than 45 with acute COVID-19.

The rearrangement joins TRBV7-2 to TRBJ2-1; 16 positions agree with TRBD2. This CDR3 has 17 residues. Germline V gene data show CDR1 as SGHTA and CDR2 as FQGNSA. The V segment lost 4 bases and the J segment 8 bases; nucleotides outside the gene matches: 8. The DNA of the CDR3 is TGTGCCAGCAGCTATTTGGAAGGGACTAGCGGGGGGGATGAGCAGTTCTTC. Protein: CASSYLEGTSGGDEQFF.

This clone was found a few times. The chain uses TRBV4-1 and TRBJ1-2; possibly TRBD1 for D (5 bases). Trimming stripped 3 bases from V and 4 bases from J, with 12 bases between. CDR1 is MGHRA and CDR2 is YSYEKL in the germline V gene. This CDR3 is 14 amino acids long. In DNA, the CDR3 is TGCGCCAGCAGCCAGATCAGGGATTCCTATGGCTACACCTTC. This translates into CASSQIRDSYGYTF.

This chain connects TRBV5-1 to TRBJ2-7; weak D call: TRBD2 (7 bases). The ends were cut back, 0 bases at V and 6 bases at J, with 16 bases in the middle. Germline-derived CDR1 and CDR2 are SGHRS and YFSETQ. The CDR3 spans 15 residues. In nucleotides, the CDR3 is TGCGCCAGCAGCTTGGTGGCCCCCGGGGGGCCCGAGCAGTACTTC. Its translation is CASSLVAPGGPEQYF.

This chain uses TRBV27 with TRBJ1-5; possible D gene TRBD1, 5 bases. The CDR3 has 15 amino acids. Germline CDR1 is MNHEY and CDR2 is SMNVEV (reference sequence). Trimming removed 5 bases from V and 6 bases from J, with 17 bases in between. This chain's CDR3 is CASSNAWGSSQPQHF. The CDR3 DNA follows: TGTGCCAGCAGTAATGCTTGGGGCTCATCTCAGCCCCAGCATTTT.

The V and J genes are TRBV2 and TRBJ2-1, with D tentatively TRBD1 (5 bases). Looked up from germline, CDR1 is SNHLY and CDR2 is FYNNEI. The germline V and J ends were trimmed by 0 bases and 6 bases, with 9 bases remaining between them. CDR3 size: 14 residues. CDR3 loop: CASSEADSRNEQFF. CDR3 DNA sequence: TGTGCCAGCAGTGAAGCCGACAGCCGCAATGAGCAGTTCTTC.

Worth noting for this clone: The same CDR3 can be traced to other DNA sequences in this sample. The gene calls are TRBV9 and TRBJ1-6; D is undetermined. The length of the CDR3 is 14 residues. Germline V gene lookup returns CDR1 SGDLS and CDR2 YYNGEE. V was trimmed by 4 bases and J by 7 bases, leaving 12 bases between them. CDR3 coding DNA: TGTGCCAGCAGCCTCGAGGGAGGAAATTCACCCCTCCACTTT. Amino acid sequence: CASSLEGGNSPLHF.

V gene TRBV7-9 combines with J gene TRBJ2-6, with a weak D call TRBD1 (5 bases). The CDR3 totals 18 residues. Germline V gene lookup returns CDR1 SEHNR and CDR2 FQNEAQ (reference sequence). V was trimmed by 1 base and J by 1 base, leaving 14 bases between them. CDR3 loop: CASSLEARARSGANVLTF. The CDR3 DNA reads TGTGCCAGCAGCTTAGAGGCCAGGGCAAGATCTGGGGCCAACGTCCTGACTTTC. Together with reference TRBV7-9 and TRBJ2-6, the CDR3 gives the full variable domain: DTGVSQNPRHKITKRGQNVTFRCDPISEHNRLYWYRQTLGQGPEFLTYFQNEAQLEKSRLLSDRFSAERPKGSFSTLEIQRTEQGDSAMYLCASSLEARARSGANVLTFGAGSRLTVL.

As regards this clone: At the DNA level, this CDR3 is encoded by other sequences in the same sample as well. This chain links TRBV6-5 with TRBJ2-2; D unresolved. The V gene lost 5 bases and the J gene lost 8 bases, with 9 bases spanning the gap. Germline V gene sequence: CDR1 MNHEY, CDR2 SVGAGI. The CDR3 is made up of 12 amino acids. Written as DNA, the CDR3 is TGTGCCAGCAGTCCCAGGTCGGGGGAGCTGTTTTTT. This encodes CASSPRSGELFF.

The chain carries TRBV13 and TRBJ2-1, with D uncertain. Germline V gene lookup returns CDR1 PRHDT and CDR2 FYEKMQ (reference sequence). V gave up 5 bases and J gave up 6 bases, with 8 bases separating them. The CDR3 is 12 amino acids. CDR3 nucleotide sequence: TGTGCCAGCAGCCCCCGTAGCAATGAGCAGTTCTTC. It codes for CASSPRSNEQFF.

This clone occurred a few times. The V and J genes are TRBV12-3 or TRBV12-4 and TRBJ1-2; TRBD1 aligns across 7 bases. V shed 5 bases, J shed 6 bases, and the junction held 6 bases outside the gene matches. This CDR3 has 13 amino acids. This CDR3 is CASSPTGFNGYTF. The DNA for the CDR3 is TGTGCCAGCAGTCCGACAGGGTTCAATGGCTACACCTTC.

The chain carries TRBV24-1 and TRBJ2-2; no clear D gene. CDR1 KGHDR and CDR2 SFDVKD come from the germline V gene. The CDR3 is made up of 15 amino acids. The V and J ends lost 4 bases and 0 bases respectively, with 8 bases between them. CDR3: CATSDSHPNTGELFF. CDR3 sequence (DNA): TGTGCCACCAGTGACAGTCATCCGAACACCGGGGAGCTGTTTTTT.

The chain combines TRBV28 with TRBJ2-7, with D tentatively TRBD1 (5 bases). Germline CDR1 reads MDHEN; CDR2 reads SYDVKM. The CDR3 is 13 residues long. Trimming took 3 bases from V and 6 from J, leaving 12 bases between them. CDR3 DNA: TGTGCCAGCAGTTTGGACAATAGGGGCGAGCAGTACTTC. Translating it yields CASSLDNRGEQYF.

The chain is built from TRBV29-1 and TRBJ2-1; D perhaps matches TRBD1 (6 bases). Trimming took off 7 bases at V and 9 bases at J, with 16 bases between the two ends. The CDR3 has 12 amino acids. CDR1 is SQVTM and CDR2 is ANQGSEA in the germline V gene. In DNA form, the CDR3 reads TGCAGCGCTCGGTCAGGGGCGGCTGAGCAGTTCTTC. Encoded protein: CSARSGAAEQFF.

V and J are TRBV19 and TRBJ2-3; possible D gene TRBD1, 6 bases. With 5 bases removed from V and 1 base from J, the gap between germline ends came to 13 bases. Germline CDR1 and CDR2: LNHDA and SQIVND (reference sequence). The CDR3 has 15 residues. The CDR3 is CASSLQGPGTDTQYF. For the CDR3, the DNA is TGTGCCAGTAGTTTACAGGGCCCTGGCACAGATACGCAGTATTTT.

This chain connects TRBV5-1 to TRBJ1-5; no definite D call. Germline values: CDR1 SGHRS, CDR2 YFSETQ. Trimming removed 3 bases from V and 7 bases from J, with 5 bases in between. The CDR3 length is 11 residues. CDR3 nucleotides: TGCGCCAGCAGCTCGGAGCAGCCCCAGCATTTT. Translated: CASSSEQPQHF.

The CDR3 region is CASTRGGTEAFF. The CDR3, as DNA: TGTGCCAGCACTCGCGGGGGCACTGAAGCTTTCTTT. This chain joins TRBV2 and TRBJ1-1, with a weak D call TRBD1 (5 bases). V lost 7 bases and J 4 bases, leaving 10 bases between the germline ends. This CDR3 is 12 amino acids long. Per germline, CDR1 SNHLY and CDR2 FYNNEI.

Details on this clone: The same CDR3 also results from other DNA sequences found in this sample. This chain's CDR3 is CASSPGQEDGYTF. CDR3 nucleotide sequence: TGTGCCAGCTCACCGGGACAGGAGGATGGCTACACCTTC. V and J are TRBV18 and TRBJ1-2; 8 bases match TRBD1. The V segment lost 3 bases and the J segment 6 bases; nucleotides outside the gene matches: 3. Per germline, CDR1 KGHSH and CDR2 LQKENI. This CDR3 is 13 amino acids long.